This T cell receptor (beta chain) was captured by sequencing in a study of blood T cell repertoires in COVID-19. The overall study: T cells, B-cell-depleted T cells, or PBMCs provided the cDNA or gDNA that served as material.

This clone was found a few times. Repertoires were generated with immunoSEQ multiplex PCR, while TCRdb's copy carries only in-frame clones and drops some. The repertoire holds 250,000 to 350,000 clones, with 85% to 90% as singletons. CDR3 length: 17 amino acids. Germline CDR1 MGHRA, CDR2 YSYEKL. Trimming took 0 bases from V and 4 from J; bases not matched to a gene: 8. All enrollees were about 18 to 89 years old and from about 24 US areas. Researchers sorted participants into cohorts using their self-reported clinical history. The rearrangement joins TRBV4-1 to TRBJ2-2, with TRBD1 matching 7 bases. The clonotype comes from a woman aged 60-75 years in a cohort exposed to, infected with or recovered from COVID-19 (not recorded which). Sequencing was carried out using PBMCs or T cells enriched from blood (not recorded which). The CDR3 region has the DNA TGCGCCAGCAGCCAAGATCAGCGACAGGGACCCACCGGGGAGCTGTTTTTT. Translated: CASSQDQRQGPTGELFF.